These T cell receptor beta chains were read from a single sample in a study of blood T cells in healthy people across ages. Each CDR3 protein is one row after TCRdb ran MiXCR on the 5' RACE reads. In the table there are some 900,000 distinct CDR3 sequences, roughly 43% of which are singletons. Sequenced material: blood. Receptors originate from a man aged 30 to 39 in good health. The CDR3 runs from the conserved cysteine through the conserved F or W. D genes are given only for firm matches. The size of a clone is reported for some rows only, either as once, few or many, or as a class for expanded clones.

abundance	j_gene	v_gene	d_gene	CDR3aa	CDR3nt
.	TRBJ2-7	TRBV6-2/TRBV6-3	TRBD1	CASFGQGGTYEQYF	TGTGCCAGCTTCGGACAGGGGGGAACCTACGAGCAGTACTTC
few	TRBJ2-5	TRBV27	.	CASSPISGTTSRETQYF	TGTGCCAGCAGTCCGATTTCCGGGACCACCTCACGGGAGACCCAGTACTTC
.	TRBJ1-5	TRBV5-8	.	CASSHREISNQPQHF	TGTGCCAGCAGCCACAGGGAGATTAGCAATCAGCCCCAGCATTTT
.	TRBJ2-1	TRBV27	TRBD1	CASSPPGQGTHNEQFF	TGTGCCAGCAGTCCCCCGGGACAGGGTACCCACAATGAGCAGTTCTTC
many	TRBJ1-1	TRBV12-3/TRBV12-4	.	CASSLGRGYTEAFF	TGTGCCAGCAGTTTAGGCAGGGGTTACACTGAAGCTTTCTTT
.	TRBJ2-3	TRBV28	.	CASSRPGGDTQYF	TGTGCCAGCAGTAGACCTGGGGGGGATACGCAGTATTTT
.	TRBJ2-1	TRBV20-1	TRBD2	CSARSPSGREGNEQFF	TGCAGTGCTAGAAGTCCAAGCGGGAGGGAGGGCAATGAGCAGTTCTTC
.	TRBJ2-7	TRBV5-6	.	CASSLSNQDYEQYF	TGTGCCAGCAGCTTATCGAATCAGGACTACGAGCAGTACTTC
.	TRBJ2-2	TRBV7-2	.	CASSSGSRHGELFF	TGTGCCAGCAGCTCTGGGTCCCGGCACGGGGAGCTGTTTTTT
few	TRBJ2-6	TRBV28	.	CASSLSRTFSGANVLTF	TGTGCCAGCAGTTTAAGCAGGACCTTCTCTGGGGCCAACGTCCTGACTTTC
.	TRBJ1-5	TRBV20-1	TRBD1	CSAQTGMGNQPQHF	TGCAGTGCTCAGACAGGGATGGGCAATCAGCCCCAGCATTTT
.	TRBJ2-5	TRBV20-1	TRBD1	CSARAYNTGVKETQYF	TGCAGTGCTAGAGCTTATAACACAGGGGTGAAAGAGACCCAGTACTTC
.	TRBJ2-3	TRBV20-1	.	CSADNSLTDTQYF	TGCAGTGCTGATAACAGTCTCACAGATACGCAGTATTTT
few	TRBJ2-5	TRBV7-6	TRBD1	CASSFGQGQEVGQYF	TGTGCCAGCAGCTTTGGACAGGGCCAAGAGGTCGGGCAGTACTTC
.	TRBJ2-2	TRBV27	.	CASSLRGGWNTGELFF	TGTGCCAGCAGTTTACGCGGGGGCTGGAACACCGGGGAGCTGTTTTTT
.	TRBJ2-1	TRBV15	TRBD1	CATSRDRGLGNEQFF	TGTGCCACCAGCAGAGATAGGGGGCTTGGGAATGAGCAGTTCTTC
.	TRBJ2-2	TRBV11-2	TRBD2	CASSLEWGRVWTGELFF	TGTGCCAGCAGCTTAGAATGGGGGAGGGTATGGACCGGGGAGCTGTTTTTT
.	TRBJ2-3	TRBV7-2	.	CASRRDQTGTQYF	TGTGCCAGCAGGAGGGACCAGACAGGTACGCAGTATTTT
.	TRBJ1-6	TRBV10-3	.	CAISDAGAGSPLHF	TGTGCCATCAGTGATGCAGGGGCCGGTTCACCCCTCCACTTT
.	TRBJ2-1	TRBV5-4	TRBD2	CASSYPAGGSYNEQFF	TGTGCCAGCAGCTACCCTGCGGGGGGGTCCTACAATGAGCAGTTCTTC
many	TRBJ2-3	TRBV6-6	.	CASTHGANTDTQYF	TGTGCCAGCACCCACGGGGCCAACACAGATACGCAGTATTTT
few	TRBJ2-3	TRBV20-1	.	CSAIEGSSTDTQYF	TGCAGTGCTATTGAGGGGTCTTCCACAGATACGCAGTATTTT
few	TRBJ2-4	TRBV6-1	TRBD2	CASSPWSSGVNIQYF	TGTGCCAGCAGCCCGTGGTCTAGCGGGGTAAACATTCAGTACTTC